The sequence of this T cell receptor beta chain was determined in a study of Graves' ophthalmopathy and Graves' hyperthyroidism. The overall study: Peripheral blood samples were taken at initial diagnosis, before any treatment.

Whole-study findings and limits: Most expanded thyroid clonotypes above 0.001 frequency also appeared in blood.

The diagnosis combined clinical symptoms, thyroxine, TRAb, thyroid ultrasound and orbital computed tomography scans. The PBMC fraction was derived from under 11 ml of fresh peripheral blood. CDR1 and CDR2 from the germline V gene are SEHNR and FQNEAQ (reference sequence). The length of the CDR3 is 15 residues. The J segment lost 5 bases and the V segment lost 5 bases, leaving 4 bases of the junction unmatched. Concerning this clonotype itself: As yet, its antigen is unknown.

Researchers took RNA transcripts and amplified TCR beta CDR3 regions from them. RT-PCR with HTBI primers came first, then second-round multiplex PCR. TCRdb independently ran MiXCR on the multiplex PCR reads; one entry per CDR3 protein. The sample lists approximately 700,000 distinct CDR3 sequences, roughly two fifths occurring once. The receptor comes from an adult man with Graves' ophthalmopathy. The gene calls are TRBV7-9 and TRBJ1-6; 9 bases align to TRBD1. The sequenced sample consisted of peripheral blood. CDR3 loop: CASSQGDRDNSPLHF. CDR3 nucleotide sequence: TGTGCCAGCAGCCAAGGGGACAGGGATAATTCACCCCTCCACTTT.